The sequence of this TCR beta chain was determined in a study of glioma-infiltrating T cells. Amplification of TCR alpha and beta CDR3 regions from RNA used iRepertoire nested multiplex PCR. Tissue mRNA or PBMC total RNA, roughly 100-400 ng, went into one-step reverse transcription and amplification. MiXCR was run by TCRdb on the multiplex PCR reads, yielding one entry per CDR3 protein. The repertoire has 100,000 to 150,000 distinct CDR3 sequences, roughly 25% of them found once; the top ten carry 15%. This clonotype appeared many times. What it binds is unknown. The study's findings and limits: Above-expected tissue-blood divergence occurred in all gliomas, most in low-grade ones.

Per germline, CDR1 ENHRY and CDR2 SYGVKD. Trimming shortened V by 11 bases and J by 0 bases, and 13 bases separated the two germline ends. The CDR3 runs 13 residues. This TCR came from a human donor with low-grade glioma or glioblastoma, undergoing nonglioma brain surgery, or in good health (not recorded which). The sequenced material came from glioma tissue, nonneoplastic brain tissue, or PBMCs (not recorded which). J is TRBJ2-5 and V is TRBV10-3, with unresolved D. The CDR3 reads CASQAADQETQYF. The CDR3 DNA follows: TGTGCCTCCCAGGCGGCGGACCAAGAGACCCAGTACTTC.